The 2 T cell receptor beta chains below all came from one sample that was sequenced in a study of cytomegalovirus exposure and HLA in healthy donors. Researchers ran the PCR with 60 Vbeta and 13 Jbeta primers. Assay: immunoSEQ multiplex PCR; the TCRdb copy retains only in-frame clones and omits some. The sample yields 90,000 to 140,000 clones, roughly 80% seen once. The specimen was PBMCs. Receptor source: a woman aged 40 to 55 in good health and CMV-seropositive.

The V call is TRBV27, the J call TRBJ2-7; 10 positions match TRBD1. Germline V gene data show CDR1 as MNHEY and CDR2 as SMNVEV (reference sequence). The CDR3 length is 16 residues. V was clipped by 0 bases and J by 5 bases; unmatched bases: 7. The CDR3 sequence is CASSLSDRGRPHEQYF. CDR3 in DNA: TGTGCCAGCAGTTTATCTGACAGGGGGCGCCCCCACGAGCAGTACTTC.

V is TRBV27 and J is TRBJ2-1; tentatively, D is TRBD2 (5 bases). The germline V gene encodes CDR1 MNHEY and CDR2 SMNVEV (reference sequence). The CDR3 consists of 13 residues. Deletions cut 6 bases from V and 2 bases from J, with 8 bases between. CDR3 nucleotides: TGTGCCAGCAGCATTAGCGCCTACAATGAGCAGTTCTTC. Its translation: CASSISAYNEQFF.